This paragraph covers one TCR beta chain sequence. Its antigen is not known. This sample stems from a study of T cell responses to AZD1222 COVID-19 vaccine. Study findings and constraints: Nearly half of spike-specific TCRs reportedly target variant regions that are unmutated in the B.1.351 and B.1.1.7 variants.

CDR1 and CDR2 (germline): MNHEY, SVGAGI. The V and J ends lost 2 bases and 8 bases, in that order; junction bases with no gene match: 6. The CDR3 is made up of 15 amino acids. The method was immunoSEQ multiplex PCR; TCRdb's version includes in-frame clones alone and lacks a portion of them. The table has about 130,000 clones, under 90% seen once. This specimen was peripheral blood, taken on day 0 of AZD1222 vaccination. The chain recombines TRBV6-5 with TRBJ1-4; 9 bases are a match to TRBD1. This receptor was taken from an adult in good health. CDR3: CASSYRTGEGEKLFF. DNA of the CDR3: TGTGCCAGCAGTTACAGGACAGGGGAAGGGGAAAAACTGTTTTTT.